This TCR beta chain was recorded in a study of response to subunit inactivated influenza vaccine. Study results and limitations: Authors suggested seasonal influenza vaccinations each recruit few new T cells.

TCRdb independently ran MiXCR on the RT-PCR reads; one entry per CDR3 protein. Found here are roughly 570,000 distinct CDR3 sequences, 10% to 15% of them singletons; the top ten hold approximately 14%. To note about this clonotype: What it recognizes is unknown.

Germline V gene sequence: CDR1 SGHRS, CDR2 YFSETQ. This CDR3 comprises 16 residues. J was trimmed by 0 bases and V by 1 base; bases with no gene match: 6. The chain is built from TRBV5-1 and TRBJ1-2, with 7 nucleotides matching TRBD1. Source: PBMCs from blood, taken around seven weeks after vaccination. The receptor was derived from a man between 50 and 59 years old who received an inactivated influenza vaccine. This chain's CDR3 is CASSLSPGQTNYGYTF. The CDR3 bases are TGCGCCAGCAGCTTGTCCCCGGGACAGACTAACTATGGCTACACCTTC.